This TCR beta chain was found in a study of beta chain features in type 1 diabetes (dated by TCRdb to the late 2010s). Regarding the research as a whole: Mean age, gender distribution, total cell number and subset yield were not different between patients and healthy donors. The study compared TCRB repertoires of sorted circulating CD4+ T cell subsets between recently diagnosed type 1 diabetes patients and matched healthy donors. Regulatory and stem cell-like memory subsets were isolated from only 8 patients and roughly eight healthy donors, whereas naive and central memory subsets came from all 30 or so donors. A total of some 100,000,000 sorted cells were examined across all samples, and a strong correlation was observed between cell number per subset and RNA yield. Overall study results and their limits: In all four CD4+ subsets, TCRB CDR3 length was moderately but significantly shorter in type 1 diabetes patients. Because cDNA was sequenced instead of genomic DNA, activated cells with high expression could be over-represented, although the groups did not differ in activation or CD3 levels. Fewer insertions and more nucleotide deletions at VDJ recombination sites were observed in patients with type 1 diabetes, implying thymic rearrangement abnormalities. PCR might favor shorter templates, but patient and control samples were amplified and corrected together, so any skew would affect both groups equally. HLA sub-analyses involved small numbers of individuals, so any influence of HLA type on TCRB rearrangement remained unresolved. Naive, central memory and regulatory TCRB repertoires appeared more similar among patients than among healthy donors.

A remark on this clone: Its antigen is still unknown. The input lacks base qualities; no much larger clone sits a single base away.

The High Capacity cDNA Reverse Transcription Kit was used to reverse transcribe all of the isolated RNA, meaning that expressed TCRB transcripts were what got sequenced. Deep immunoSEQ sequencing was performed on naive, central memory and regulatory T cell samples, with an average of roughly 3.5 million total reads per sample. Sorted cells were lysed in RLT buffer, and RNA was extracted using DNase-treated RNeasy Micro or Mini kits according to cell number. To prevent cross-contamination, each cell subset was processed individually, whereas patient and healthy donor samples were processed jointly. The immunoSEQ multiplex PCR was used to amplify TCRB sequences from cDNA, yielding 87-bp fragments that span the CDR3 region. Sequencing of the amplicons was done on the Illumina HiSeq platform. From the authors' description of their analysis: Synthetic template baselines were used to correct PCR bias computationally, reads within Hamming distance 2 were collapsed together, and singletons that could not be merged were discarded. By aligning reads against IMGT, V, D and J genes, CDR3 length, and insertions or deletions at six rearrangement sites were assigned. Within each subset, clonotype counts were normalized to sorted cell number, after which true diversity and Gini coefficients were computed with the tcR R package. The overlap coefficient, calculated on TCRB nucleotide sequences, was used to measure repertoire sharing. Out-of-frame TCRB sequences from naive cells were analyzed to stand in for the pre-selection repertoire. Imported from immuneACCESS, the table was reduced by TCRdb to in-frame sequences with V and J called. These copies leave out some clones; in studies compared against another copy, an unresolved V gene accounts for under half, and the cause of the remainder is not known. V and J calls and clone size are copied from that table; D and trimming were computed from the DNA. The sample profile shows over 120,000 clones; less than 11% of them were found once. The ten biggest clones cover 1.3% of the sample.

A single peripheral blood draw of approximately 120 mL on average was collected from each donor into heparinised tubes. A BD FACSAria II was used to sort naive, central memory, regulatory and stem cell-like memory CD4+ T cells with a panel that included CD45RO, CCR7, CD25, CD127, CD95 and CD27. All sorted populations exceeded 95% purity. Right away, PBMCs were isolated by Lymphoprep density gradient centrifugation and were stained directly, with no culture step. So that batch effects would be minimized, each experiment stained and sorted samples in pairs, pairing one healthy donor with one patient. The germline ends are 8 bases apart after V is trimmed by 0 bases and J by 5 bases. Its CDR3 holds 13 amino acids, cysteine through phenylalanine. Of all the DNA, just the CDR3 is kept, 39 bases in frame from base 1. CDR1 and CDR2 (SGDLS, YYNGEE) derive from the germline V gene.

The chain joins TRBV9 to TRBJ1-1; the D segment could be TRBD1, given 6 matching bases. This clonotype originated in a man between 18 and 35 years old in good health. Sequencing was performed on naive CD4+ T cells from blood. The cell subset or site label for this specimen denotes: true naive CD4+ T cells. The CDR3 loop reads CASSVEGGTEAFF. DNA sequence: TGTGCCAGCAGCGTAGAGGGGGGGACTGAAGCTTTCTTT.